One and the same sample provided the 13 T cell receptor beta chains below, sequenced in a study of regulatory T cells in long-lasting Graves disease. Library construction for TCR beta used iRepertoire HTBI primers and Arm-PCR of CDR3 regions. TCRdb passed the multiplex PCR reads through MiXCR, listing each CDR3 protein once. Of more than 400,000 distinct CDR3 sequences listed, over 15% are singletons. Regarding time point: newly diagnosed GD, antithyroid drugs for less than 3 months. There was RNA extracted from PBMCs, and the TCR library was made from it. The data were also submitted as part of a second study, on T cells in Graves' hyperthyroidism and ophthalmopathy.

The sample in question was peripheral blood mononuclear cells (PBMCs), obtained at new diagnosis, from a patient treated with antithyroid drugs. These receptors were collected from a woman aged 30 to 39 with Graves disease.

At least ten counts were recorded for this clonotype. The chain combines TRBV12-3 or TRBV12-4 with TRBJ1-1; D gene ambiguous. The V end was cut by 6 bases, the J end by 5 bases, with 19 bases between. This CDR3 comprises 15 residues. The CDR3 spells CASSDAARSWTEAFF. CDR3 nucleotides: TGTGCCAGCAGCGACGCGGCGAGGTCCTGGACTGAAGCTTTCTTT.

This clonotype was counted ten times or more. The chain recombines TRBV5-1 with TRBJ2-7; 8 bases are shared with TRBD1. V trimming: 4 bases; J trimming: 7 bases; junction bases outside the gene matches: 13. This CDR3 is built from 15 residues. CDR1 and CDR2 from the germline V gene are SGHRS and YFSETQ. The CDR3 sequence: CASSDRAGGAGEQYF. As DNA, the CDR3 is TGCGCCAGCAGCGATCGTGCAGGGGGCGCGGGTGAGCAGTACTTC. The full variable domain, in which reference TRBV5-1 and TRBJ2-7 provide the parts outside the CDR3, is KAGVTQTPRYLIKTRGQQVTLSCSPISGHRSVSWYQQTPGQGLQFLFEYFSETQRNKGNFPGRFSGRQFSNSRSEMNVSTLELGDSALYLCASSDRAGGAGEQYFGPGTRLTVT.

In this sample, this clonotype turned up many times. This chain links TRBV7-8 with TRBJ2-2, with D perhaps TRBD1 (7 bases). The CDR3 runs 16 residues. Trimming stripped 4 bases from V and 0 bases from J, with 12 bases between. The germline V gene encodes CDR1 SGHVS and CDR2 FQNEAQ. The DNA for the CDR3 is TGTGCCAGCAGCTCACCCAGGGGGGCGAACACCGGGGAGCTGTTTTTT. This sequence encodes CASSSPRGANTGELFF.

This clonotype was seen more than once but under ten times. The V and J genes are TRBV13 and TRBJ2-1; 8 nucleotides match TRBD2. Germline V gene sequence: CDR1 PRHDT, CDR2 FYEKMQ (reference sequence). This CDR3 region has 16 residues. V trimming: 4 bases; J trimming: 7 bases; junction bases outside the gene matches: 12. CDR3 DNA: TGTGCCAGCAGCTCCCCCCCAGCGGGAGAGGGGAATGAGCAGTTCTTC. Amino acid sequence: CASSSPPAGEGNEQFF.

V gene TRBV14 combines with J gene TRBJ2-1; TRBD2 matches 8 bases. The V and J ends lost 0 bases and 1 base, in that order; junction bases with no gene match: 17. The CDR3 runs 21 residues. From germline, CDR1 is SGHDN and CDR2 FVKESK. This CDR3 is CASSQDLATGGTRGSYNEQFF. In DNA, the CDR3 is TGTGCCAGCAGCCAAGATCTTGCGACGGGAGGGACTCGGGGATCCTACAATGAGCAGTTCTTC.

In its sample, this clonotype was seen many times. This chain connects TRBV20-1 to TRBJ2-3; unclear D gene. This CDR3 has 15 amino acids. CDR1 and CDR2 from the germline V gene are DFQATT and SNEGSKA (reference sequence). CDR3 sequence (DNA): TGCAGGGCGAGCCGCGGACCTACTAGCACAGATACGCAGTATTTT. As protein: CRASRGPTSTDTQYF.

This clonotype was seen repeatedly, ten times or more. The genes are TRBV28 and TRBJ2-7; D call uncertain. Germline lookup yields CDR1 MDHEN and CDR2 SYDVKM. The CDR3 length is 13 residues. V was shortened by 2 bases and J by 5 bases, with 10 bases between the two germline ends. The CDR3, as DNA: TGTGCCAGCAGTTTACAAACTCAAGACGAGCAGTACTTC. This translates into CASSLQTQDEQYF.

This clonotype showed up many times. This chain joins TRBV11-1 and TRBJ2-7; no definite D call. V lost 1 base, J lost 3 bases, and 4 bases lay in between. CDR3 length equals 12 residues. In germline, CDR1 is SGHAT, CDR2 FQDESV (reference sequence). Here the CDR3 DNA reads TGTGCCAGCAGCTTAGAGGACTACGAGCAGTACTTC. Its protein is CASSLEDYEQYF.

In its sample, this clonotype was seen many times. The gene calls are TRBV7-9 and TRBJ2-3; D tentatively fits TRBD1 or TRBD2 (5 bases each). Germline V gene lookup returns CDR1 SEHNR and CDR2 FQNEAQ (reference sequence). The V end was cut by 5 bases, the J end by 3 bases, with 24 bases between. CDR3 length: 18 amino acids. The CDR3 region is CASSARVDRDPATDTQYF. For the CDR3, the DNA is TGTGCCAGCAGCGCCAGGGTCGACCGGGACCCAGCGACAGATACGCAGTATTTT. Using reference TRBV7-9 and TRBJ2-3 for the parts outside the CDR3, the full variable domain is DTGVSQNPRHKITKRGQNVTFRCDPISEHNRLYWYRQTLGQGPEFLTYFQNEAQLEKSRLLSDRFSAERPKGSFSTLEIQRTEQGDSAMYLCASSARVDRDPATDTQYFGPGTRLTVL.

A note on this clonotype: One end of the junction fails to match germline, which may point to a read error. V is TRBV14 and J is TRBJ2-1; 12 bases are a match to TRBD2. From germline, CDR1 is SGHDN and CDR2 FVKESK. CDR3 length: 16 amino acids. CDR3 sequence: CACSPLGLAGNNEQFF. The CDR3 coding sequence is TGTGCCTGCAGCCCCCTCGGACTAGCGGGGAACAATGAGCAGTTCTTC.

The chain has TRBV7-2 and TRBJ1-2; D gene ambiguous. Per the germline V gene, CDR1 is SGHTA and CDR2 is FQGNSA. This CDR3 is built from 13 residues. Trimming cost V 5 bases and J 4 bases, with 11 bases left between them. For the CDR3, the DNA is TGTGCCAGCAGCCCAAGCAGAGTCTATGGCTACACCTTC. Its protein is CASSPSRVYGYTF.

This clonotype was picked up a small number of times. The V gene is TRBV6-2 or TRBV6-3, the J gene TRBJ2-7; TRBD1 aligns across 7 bases. The V gene's germline CDR1 is MNHEY and CDR2 SVGEGT. This CDR3 is built from 17 residues. J was trimmed by 2 bases and V by 2 bases; bases with no gene match: 12. CDR3: CASSYLSGGDRAYEQYF. CDR3 nucleotide sequence: TGTGCCAGCAGTTACCTGTCCGGTGGGGACAGAGCCTACGAGCAGTACTTC.

This clonotype has only a few counts. The conserved phenylalanine or tryptophan normally closing the CDR3 is absent here, so this likely arose from a read error. The chain has TRBV30 and TRBJ1-2; tentative D call: TRBD1 (5 bases). The germline CDR1 and CDR2 sequences are GTSNPN and SVGIG (reference sequence). Trimming stripped 1 base from V and 4 bases from J, with 7 bases between. The CDR3 spans 12 residues. The CDR3 is CAWSGGGYGYTL. The CDR3 bases are TGTGCCTGGAGTGGGGGGGGCTATGGCTACACCCTC.